This TCR beta chain was observed in a study of a mutant IDH1 vaccine in newly diagnosed glioma. Time point of the sample: baseline, week 1 (first vaccination visit). Treatment reported: pre-vaccination baseline after standard-of-care therapy. This table comes from immunoSEQ multiplex PCR, and its TCRdb copy is limited to in-frame clones, with some not included. The sample carries about 66,000 clones, 70% to 90% recorded once. With 6 bases removed from V and 5 bases from J, the gap between germline ends came to 10 bases. The CDR3 is 13 residues long. Germline lookup yields CDR1 MNHNY and CDR2 SVGAGI (reference sequence).

The sequencing used PBMCs, collected from a glioma patient treated with radiotherapy, temozolomide or both. This sequence was found in a man younger than 40 with glioma. The rearrangement joins TRBV6-6 to TRBJ1-4, with D hard to call. CDR3 DNA sequence: TGTGCCAGCAGCCCACCTCAAAATGAAAAACTGTTTTTT. Translated, it gives CASSPPQNEKLFF.